This T cell receptor beta chain comes out of a study of blood T cell repertoires in COVID-19. Study-wide context: Collection of acute and convalescent COVID-19 samples took place in the United States, Italy and Spain.

Profiling relied on immunoSEQ multiplex PCR, and the TCRdb table lists in-frame clones only, not all of them. Of some 250,000 clones in the sample, just over 90% are singletons; the top ten hold about 2.3%. The germline CDR1 and CDR2 sequences are GTSNPN and SVGIG (reference sequence). CDR3 size: 14 residues. V shed 2 bases, J shed 5 bases, and the junction held 3 bases outside the gene matches. Those enrolled, adults aged about 18 to 89 years, came from roughly 22 US areas. The specimen was PBMCs or T cells enriched from blood (not recorded which). This sequence joins TRBV30 and TRBJ2-5, with 12 bases identical to TRBD2. The source of this sequence is a woman between 40 and 50 years old with acute COVID-19. DNA for the CDR3: TGTGCCTGGAGTCCACTAGCGGGAGGCGAGACCCAGTACTTC. Translated: CAWSPLAGGETQYF.